The entry below gives a single TCR beta chain sequence along with its context. Its antigen is unknown. TCRdb's copy holds only in-frame clones and misses some; the assay was immunoSEQ multiplex PCR. The table lists 35,000 to 45,000 clones, 65% to 90% of them singletons. The record originates from a study of OX40 agonist ivuxolimab in advanced cancers. Study observations and caveats: The antigen specificity of the peripheral T cells (those that were expanded) was not determined.

This CDR3 region has 15 residues. Germline assignment: CDR1 MGHRA and CDR2 YSYEKL. Trimming pared 2 bases from V and 0 bases from J, leaving 11 bases between. The source is an adult with an advanced solid tumor such as melanoma, head and neck, liver or kidney cancer. The sample was CD4+ or CD8+ T cells sorted from blood, taken in a trial of the OX40 agonist ivuxolimab. The chain uses TRBV4-1 and TRBJ2-7; possibly TRBD2 for D (6 bases). The CDR3: CASSQTGTLSYEQYF. The CDR3 DNA reads as TGCGCCAGCAGCCAAACCGGGACTCTCTCCTACGAGCAGTACTTC.